What follows describes a single T cell receptor (beta chain). What it binds is unknown. The data derive from a study of OX40 agonist ivuxolimab in advanced cancers. Study-level information: Ivuxolimab was administered intravenously to patients at 0.01 to 10 mg/kg every 2 weeks.

The study's findings and limits: At doses 0.1 to 3.0 mg/kg, CD4+ and CD8+ clones expanded. There were, on average, more expanded clones in CD8+ T cells than in CD4+.

Here immunoSEQ multiplex PCR was the method, and the copy in TCRdb shows in-frame clones only, minus some. The data contain tens of thousands of clones, 85% to 90% of them seen just once; the ten biggest clones take up over 0.65%. V trimming: 5 bases; J trimming: 1 base; junction bases outside the gene matches: 1. Germline loops: CDR1 SGHVS, CDR2 FQNEAQ. This CDR3 has 14 amino acids. The chain combines TRBV7-8 with TRBJ2-2, with 7 bases matching TRBD1. This receptor was taken from an adult with an advanced solid tumor such as melanoma, head and neck, liver or kidney cancer. The source was CD4+ or CD8+ T cells sorted from blood, collected in a trial of the OX40 agonist ivuxolimab. The DNA for the CDR3 is TGTGCCAGCAGCAGGACAGGGAACACCGGGGAGCTGTTTTTT. Encoded protein: CASSRTGNTGELFF.